Listed below are T cell receptor beta chains from one sample, sequenced in a study of blood T cell repertoires in COVID-19. Clones were sequenced by immunoSEQ multiplex PCR, and TCRdb holds only the in-frame ones, with some missing. The repertoire holds over 250,000 clones, approximately 90% seen once, with 6.3% in the top ten. Sequencing was carried out using peripheral blood. All receptors derive from a woman in her forties or fifties with COVID-19, enrolled during active disease. Each CDR3 is given with its conserved first and last residue. A D gene is named only where the DNA matches it firmly. A clone size is listed for some rows: how often the clone was seen (once, few, many), or a class if it is expanded.

TGTGCCAGCAGCTTTAGCCGCGGGAGGGCTGGCGGGGAGCTGTTTTTT CASSFSRGRAGGELFF TRBD2 TRBJ2-2 16 TRBV11-2 .
TGTGCCAGCAGCTTAGGCGGGAGTATCTACAATGAGCAGTTCTTC CASSLGGSIYNEQFF TRBD2 TRBJ2-1 15 TRBV7-2 once
TGTGCCACCAGCAGAAAAACAGGGGAGAGGTTCTATGGCTACACCTTC CATSRKTGERFYGYTF TRBD1 TRBJ1-2 16 TRBV15 .
TGTGCTAGTGGTTCCCCTCGGACAGCGAACACTGAAGCTTTCTTT CASGSPRTANTEAFF . TRBJ1-1 15 TRBV12-5 .
TGTGCCAGCAGCCACGACTCCACCGGGGAGCTGTTTTTT CASSHDSTGELFF . TRBJ2-2 13 TRBV13 .
TGTGCCAGCAGTGTAGACTCCCAAGTCCTACATTCACCCCTCCACTTT CASSVDSQVLHSPLHF . TRBJ1-6 16 TRBV2 .
TGTGCCAGCACCCCCACCCCCCCGGTCTATGGCTACACCTTC CASTPTPPVYGYTF . TRBJ1-2 14 TRBV5-6 .
TGTGCCAGCAGTCCCCATGGGGCGTTGACGGTAGCTTTCTTT CASSPHGALTVAFF . TRBJ1-1 14 TRBV28 .
TGCGCCAGCAGCCAAGACTGGATACGGCGGGATGGGGATACGCAGTATTTT CASSQDWIRRDGDTQYF . TRBJ2-3 17 TRBV4-1 once
TGTGCCAGCAGCTTTACAGGACCCCGACGGACCGGGGAGCTGTTTTTT CASSFTGPRRTGELFF . TRBJ2-2 16 TRBV7-9 once
TGTGCCAGCTCATGGGGACAGTCCTACGAGCAGTACTTC CASSWGQSYEQYF TRBD1 TRBJ2-7 13 TRBV18 .
TGTGCTAGTGGTTTGGGGTTCAGCGGGAGTATCACCGGGGAGCTGTTTTTT CASGLGFSGSITGELFF TRBD2 TRBJ2-2 17 TRBV12-5 .
TGTGCCAGCAGCTTAGGAACCCAATACAGGCCCGACCAAGAACGTGGCTACACCTTC CASSLGTQYRPDQERGYTF . TRBJ1-2 19 TRBV7-9 .
TGTGCCAGTAGTCCGACAGCCGCCCTCTATGGCTACACCTTC CASSPTAALYGYTF . TRBJ1-2 14 TRBV19 .
TGTGCCGGCCGGGGGGTTGGCGGGAGGGCCCATGAGCAGTTCTTC CAGRGVGGRAHEQFF TRBD2 TRBJ2-1 15 TRBV6-5 .
TGTGCCAGTAAAGACAGGGAAACAAACACTGAAGCTTTCTTT CASKDRETNTEAFF TRBD1 TRBJ1-1 14 TRBV19 .
TGTGCCAGCAGTAACAGGGACTACGAGCAGTACTTC CASSNRDYEQYF . TRBJ2-7 12 TRBV12-3/TRBV12-4 .
TGTGCCACCCTCTCTGGGGCCAACGTCCTGACTTTC CATLSGANVLTF . TRBJ2-6 12 TRBV3-1/TRBV3-2 .
TGTGCCAGCGAACCGGGACTGCATAATTCACCCCTCCACTTT CASEPGLHNSPLHF . TRBJ1-6 14 TRBV19 once
TGTGCCAGCAGCGCGGGTTCAAGTTACTGGAGGAAGCAGTACTTC CASSAGSSYWRKQYF . TRBJ2-7 15 TRBV27 .
TGTGCCTGGAGCAGTACAAGGGGCTGGCCGACAACTAATGAAAAACTGTTTTTT CAWSSTRGWPTTNEKLFF . TRBJ1-4 18 TRBV30 .
TGTGCCAGTAGATCCTCCGGAGCGGGAGGTCGGTATGAGCAGTTCTTC CASRSSGAGGRYEQFF TRBD2 TRBJ2-1 16 TRBV19 .
TGCGCCAGCAGCGCTGGGAGCGGGGCGGTGAACACTGAAGCTTTCTTT CASSAGSGAVNTEAFF . TRBJ1-1 16 TRBV5-1 .
TGTGCCAGCAGCGCTCCAGGGGGCGAGGGAGAGACCCAGTACTTC CASSAPGGEGETQYF TRBD1 TRBJ2-5 15 TRBV7-2 .
TGTGCCAGCACCGAGCAAAACATTCAGTACTTC CASTEQNIQYF . TRBJ2-4 11 TRBV6-5 .
TGCGCCAGCAGCTGGCTCGGGTTGGCTGAAAAACTGTTTTTT CASSWLGLAEKLFF . TRBJ1-4 14 TRBV5-1 .
TGCAGCGTTTTTCCCGCGGTACGCACTGAAGCTTTCTTT CSVFPAVRTEAFF . TRBJ1-1 13 TRBV29-1 .
TGCGCCAGCAGCCAACCCACAGGGGGCGGTACTGAAGCTTTCTTT CASSQPTGGGTEAFF TRBD1 TRBJ1-1 15 TRBV4-1 .
TGTGCCAGCAGCTTAGGGTCTACTAGCGGGAGAGGTGAGCAGTTCTTC CASSLGSTSGRGEQFF TRBD2 TRBJ2-1 16 TRBV7-2 .